Following are 13 T cell receptor beta chains from one sample sequenced in a study of blood T cell repertoires in COVID-19. The data were produced by immunoSEQ multiplex PCR, yet TCRdb's version contains in-frame clones alone and is incomplete. This repertoire shows around 180,000 clones, roughly three quarters found once; its top ten account for about 11%. Sequencing was carried out using peripheral blood. Receptors originate from a woman older than 75 with COVID-19, enrolled during active disease.

This clone came up once. The V call is TRBV5-8, the J call TRBJ2-5; 7 bases are shared with TRBD1. V lost 4 bases, J lost 5 bases, and 8 bases stayed unmatched. The CDR3 covers 14 residues. CDR1 and CDR2 from the germline V gene are SGHTS and YDEGEE. CDR3 amino acids: CASSRDRSGETQYF. The CDR3 bases are TGTGCCAGCAGCCGGGACAGAAGTGGGGAGACCCAGTACTTC.

This chain joins TRBV3-1 (or the pseudogene TRBV3-2) and TRBJ2-5, with a weak D call TRBD1 (6 bases). CDR1 and CDR2 (germline): LGHDT, YNNKEL (reference sequence). V was pared by 1 base and J by 5 bases, with 11 bases between. CDR3 length equals 14 residues. DNA of the CDR3: TGTGCCAGCAGCCAAGGGGGGCGGTTGGAGACCCAGTACTTC. Encoded protein: CASSQGGRLETQYF.

The chain uses TRBV4-2 and TRBJ1-5; possibly TRBD1 for D (6 bases). V lost 1 base and J 2 bases, leaving 12 bases between the germline ends. Per the germline V gene, CDR1 is LGHNA and CDR2 is YNFKEQ. The CDR3 is made up of 16 amino acids. CDR3 coding DNA: TGTGCCAGCAGCCAAGGGGCAGGGGATGGCAATCAGCCCCAGCATTTT. Amino acid sequence: CASSQGAGDGNQPQHF.

The chain employs TRBV2 and TRBJ2-7, with D perhaps matching TRBD2 (6 bases). Germline-derived CDR1 and CDR2 are SNHLY and FYNNEI. The CDR3 sequence is 15 residues long. Trimming removed 6 bases from V and 2 bases from J, with 17 bases in between. The CDR3 region has the DNA TGTGCCAGCAGGCAGGGACTTCTCATTACCTACGAGCAGTACTTC. It codes for CASRQGLLITYEQYF.

This chain links TRBV2 with TRBJ2-1; 7 positions match TRBD1. This CDR3 is built from 12 residues. With 3 bases clipped from V and 15 bases from J, the junction kept 8 bases outside the gene matches. Germline V gene sequence: CDR1 SNHLY, CDR2 FYNNEI. This CDR3 is CASSEETGMGFF. CDR3 DNA sequence: TGTGCCAGCAGTGAGGAGACAGGGATGGGGTTCTTC.

This clone turned up a few times. The V and J genes are TRBV2 and TRBJ1-4; the D gene is possibly TRBD1 (6 bases). CDR1 and CDR2 (germline): SNHLY, FYNNEI. The V gene lost 6 bases and the J gene lost 5 bases, with 13 bases spanning the gap. This CDR3 is 14 amino acids long. CDR3 DNA: TGTGCCAGCAGCTGGACAGAAGAAAATGAAAAACTGTTTTTT. Its protein is CASSWTEENEKLFF.

This rearrangement joins TRBV11-2 to TRBJ2-5; 8 bases align to TRBD2. The CDR3 spans 15 residues. The junction had 6 bases not matched to a gene; V was cut back by 3 bases and J by 3 bases. Looked up from germline, CDR1 is SGHAT and CDR2 is FQNNGV. In DNA form, the CDR3 reads TGTGCCAGCAGCTTGTCCGGGGGGGCGAAAGAGACCCAGTACTTC. It yields the protein CASSLSGGAKETQYF.

The chain couples TRBV9 to TRBJ1-2, with 7 bases fitting TRBD1. Germline V gene lookup returns CDR1 SGDLS and CDR2 YYNGEE. With V trimmed by 5 bases and J by 3 bases, 7 bases remained unmatched. CDR3 length: 14 residues. The CDR3 loop reads CASRDDQGDYGYTF. The CDR3 nucleotides read TGTGCCAGCAGAGATGATCAGGGGGACTATGGCTACACCTTC.

The rearrangement joins TRBV27 to TRBJ2-7; 9 bases line up with TRBD2. Trimming took 0 bases from V and 3 from J; bases not matched to a gene: 3. CDR3 length equals 15 residues. Germline CDR1 MNHEY, CDR2 SMNVEV (reference sequence). Written as DNA, the CDR3 is TGTGCCAGCAGTTTATCGGCTAGCGGGGACTACGAGCAGTACTTC. It specifies CASSLSASGDYEQYF.

The chain is built from TRBV5-4 and TRBJ1-2; TRBD1 matches 9 bases. CDR3 length: 13 amino acids. With 0 bases clipped from V and 14 bases from J, the junction kept 8 bases outside the gene matches. CDR1 and CDR2 (germline): SGHNT, YYREEE (reference sequence). As DNA, the CDR3 is TGTGCCAGCAGCTTGGGGGCACAGGGGGCTCAGACCTTC. Translated: CASSLGAQGAQTF.

The rearrangement uses TRBV27 and TRBJ1-1; D ambiguous. V gave up 3 bases and J gave up 0 bases, with 5 bases separating them. CDR3 length: 13 residues. From germline, CDR1 is MNHEY and CDR2 SMNVEV (reference sequence). The DNA for the CDR3 is TGTGCCAGCAGTTTTGTCTTGAACACTGAAGCTTTCTTT. Translation: CASSFVLNTEAFF.

The chain combines TRBV13 with TRBJ2-1; 7 bases are shared with TRBD2. The CDR3 covers 15 residues. Germline CDR1 PRHDT, CDR2 FYEKMQ (reference sequence). V shed 5 bases, J shed 7 bases, and the junction held 11 bases outside the gene matches. The CDR3 spells CASSPRQGGANEQFF. As DNA, the CDR3 is TGTGCCAGCAGCCCCCGGCAGGGAGGGGCTAATGAGCAGTTCTTC.

J is TRBJ2-5 and V is TRBV12-3 or TRBV12-4; tentative D call: TRBD2 (6 bases). This CDR3 contains 13 residues. V lost 6 bases and J 5 bases, leaving 13 bases between the germline ends. This CDR3 is CASSPRSGETQYF. The CDR3 DNA reads as TGTGCCAGCAGCCCCCGAAGCGGGGAGACCCAGTACTTC.